This record concerns one TCR beta chain sequence. The germline V gene has CDR1 SGHRS and CDR2 YFSETQ. V was clipped by 4 bases and J by 4 bases; unmatched bases: 4. The CDR3 totals 13 residues. This record comes from a study of blood T cell repertoires in COVID-19. Profiled with immunoSEQ multiplex PCR; TCRdb holds only in-frame clones, not every one. The sample has some 91,000 clones, around four fifths seen once. Input material: peripheral blood. This receptor was obtained from a human donor in a cohort sampled during active COVID-19. V gene TRBV5-1 combines with J gene TRBJ1-2, with TRBD1 matching 7 bases. The CDR3 loop is CASSVRDSYGYTF. The CDR3 DNA reads as TGCGCCAGCAGCGTTAGGGACAGCTATGGCTACACCTTC.